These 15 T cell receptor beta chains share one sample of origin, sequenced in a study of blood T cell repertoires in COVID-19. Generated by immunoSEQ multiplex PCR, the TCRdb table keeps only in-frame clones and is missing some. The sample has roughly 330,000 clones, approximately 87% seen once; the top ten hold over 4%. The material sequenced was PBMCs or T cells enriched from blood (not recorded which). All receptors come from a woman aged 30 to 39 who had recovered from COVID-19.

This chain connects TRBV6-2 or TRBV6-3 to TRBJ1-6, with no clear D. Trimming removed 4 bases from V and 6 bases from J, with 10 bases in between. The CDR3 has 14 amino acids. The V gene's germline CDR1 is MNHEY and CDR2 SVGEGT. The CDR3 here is CASSSRSTNSPLHF. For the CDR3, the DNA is TGTGCCAGCAGTTCCCGGTCAACTAATTCACCCCTCCACTTT.

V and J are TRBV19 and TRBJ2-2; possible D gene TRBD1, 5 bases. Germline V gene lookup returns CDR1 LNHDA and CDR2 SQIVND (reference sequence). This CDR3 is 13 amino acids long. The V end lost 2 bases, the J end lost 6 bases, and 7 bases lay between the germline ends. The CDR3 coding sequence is TGTGCCAGTAGTATATTCAGGGCCGGGGAGCTGTTTTTT. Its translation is CASSIFRAGELFF.

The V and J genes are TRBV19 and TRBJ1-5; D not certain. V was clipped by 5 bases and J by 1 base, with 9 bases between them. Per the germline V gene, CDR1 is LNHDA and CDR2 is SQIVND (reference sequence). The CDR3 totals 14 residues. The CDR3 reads CASSSEWSNQPQHF. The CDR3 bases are TGTGCCAGTAGTTCAGAATGGAGCAATCAGCCCCAGCATTTT.

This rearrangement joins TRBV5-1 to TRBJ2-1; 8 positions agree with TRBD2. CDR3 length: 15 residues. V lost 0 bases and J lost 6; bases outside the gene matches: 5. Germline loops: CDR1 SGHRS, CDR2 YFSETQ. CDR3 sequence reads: CASSLVKAGGNEQFF. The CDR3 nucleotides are TGCGCCAGCAGCTTGGTGAAGGCGGGGGGCAATGAGCAGTTCTTC.

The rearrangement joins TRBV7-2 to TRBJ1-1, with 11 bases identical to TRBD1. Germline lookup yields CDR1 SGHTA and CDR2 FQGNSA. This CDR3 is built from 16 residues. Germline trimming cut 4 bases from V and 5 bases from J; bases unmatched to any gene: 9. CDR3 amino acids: CASSSRGTGGRTEAFF. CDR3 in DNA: TGTGCCAGCAGCTCTCGCGGGACAGGGGGGAGAACTGAAGCTTTCTTT.

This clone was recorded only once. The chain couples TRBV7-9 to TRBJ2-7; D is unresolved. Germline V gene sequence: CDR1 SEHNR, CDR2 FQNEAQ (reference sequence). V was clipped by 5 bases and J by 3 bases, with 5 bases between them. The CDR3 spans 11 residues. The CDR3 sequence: CASSPGYEQYF. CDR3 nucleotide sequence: TGTGCCAGCAGCCCGGGCTACGAGCAGTACTTC.

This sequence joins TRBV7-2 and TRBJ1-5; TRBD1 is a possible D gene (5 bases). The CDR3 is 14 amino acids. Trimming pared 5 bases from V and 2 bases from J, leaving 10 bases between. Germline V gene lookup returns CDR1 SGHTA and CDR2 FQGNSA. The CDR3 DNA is TGTGCCAGCAGCCCCGGGGGGGGCAATCAGCCCCAGCATTTT. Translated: CASSPGGGNQPQHF.

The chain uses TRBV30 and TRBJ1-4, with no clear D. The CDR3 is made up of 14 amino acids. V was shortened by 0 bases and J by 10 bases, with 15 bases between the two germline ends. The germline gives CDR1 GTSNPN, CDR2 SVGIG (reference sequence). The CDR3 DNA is TGTGCCTGGAGTGTAAGTCAGGCCTCTCTAAAACTGTTTTTT. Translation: CAWSVSQASLKLFF.

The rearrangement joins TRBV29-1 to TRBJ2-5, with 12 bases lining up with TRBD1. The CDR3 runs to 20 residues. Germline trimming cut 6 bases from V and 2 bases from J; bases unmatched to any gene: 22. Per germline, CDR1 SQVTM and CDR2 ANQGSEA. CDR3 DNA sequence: TGCAGCGTCTCAGGCGGACGAAACCCGGGACAGGGGGCTGAGCAAGAGACCCAGTACTTC. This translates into CSVSGGRNPGQGAEQETQYF.

CDR3 nucleotides: TGCAGTGCTAGTGACGGGGGGCCAGATACGCAGTATTTT. It specifies CSASDGGPDTQYF. J is TRBJ2-3 and V is TRBV20-1, with D possibly being TRBD2 (7 bases). The CDR3 totals 13 residues. V was shortened by 3 bases and J by 4 bases, with 11 bases between the two germline ends. The germline CDR1 and CDR2 sequences are DFQATT and SNEGSKA (reference sequence).

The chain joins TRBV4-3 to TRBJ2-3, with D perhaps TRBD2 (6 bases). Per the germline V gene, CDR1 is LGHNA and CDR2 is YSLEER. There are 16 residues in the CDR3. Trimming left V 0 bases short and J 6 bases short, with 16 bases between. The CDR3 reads CASSQEYRGGPDTQYF. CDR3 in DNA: TGCGCCAGCAGCCAAGAGTACCGGGGAGGCCCCGATACGCAGTATTTT.

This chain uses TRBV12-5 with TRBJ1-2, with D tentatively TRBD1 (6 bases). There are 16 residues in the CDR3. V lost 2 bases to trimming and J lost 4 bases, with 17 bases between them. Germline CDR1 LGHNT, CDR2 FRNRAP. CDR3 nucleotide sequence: TGTGCTAGTGGTTTGTTAACAGGGCCAGGGTTCTATGGCTACACCTTC. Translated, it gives CASGLLTGPGFYGYTF.

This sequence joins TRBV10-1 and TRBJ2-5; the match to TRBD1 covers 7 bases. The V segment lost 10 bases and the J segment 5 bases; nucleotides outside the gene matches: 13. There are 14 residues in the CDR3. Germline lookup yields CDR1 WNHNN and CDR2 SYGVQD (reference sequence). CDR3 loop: CATSTDRSGETQYF. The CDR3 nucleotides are TGCGCCACCTCGACGGACAGGTCGGGGGAGACCCAGTACTTC.

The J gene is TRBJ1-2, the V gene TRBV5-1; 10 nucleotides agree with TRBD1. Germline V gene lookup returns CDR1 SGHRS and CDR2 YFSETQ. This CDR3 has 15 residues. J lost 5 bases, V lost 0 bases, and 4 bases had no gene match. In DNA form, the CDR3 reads TGCGCCAGCAGCTTGGGAGGGACAGGGGATTATGGCTACACCTTC. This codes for CASSLGGTGDYGYTF.

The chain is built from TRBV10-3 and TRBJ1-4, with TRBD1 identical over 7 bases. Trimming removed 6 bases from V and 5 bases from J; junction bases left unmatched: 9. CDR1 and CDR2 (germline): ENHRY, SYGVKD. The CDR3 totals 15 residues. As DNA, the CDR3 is TGTGCCATCAGACCCGAACAGGGGTCGAATGAAAAACTGTTTTTT. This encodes CAIRPEQGSNEKLFF.